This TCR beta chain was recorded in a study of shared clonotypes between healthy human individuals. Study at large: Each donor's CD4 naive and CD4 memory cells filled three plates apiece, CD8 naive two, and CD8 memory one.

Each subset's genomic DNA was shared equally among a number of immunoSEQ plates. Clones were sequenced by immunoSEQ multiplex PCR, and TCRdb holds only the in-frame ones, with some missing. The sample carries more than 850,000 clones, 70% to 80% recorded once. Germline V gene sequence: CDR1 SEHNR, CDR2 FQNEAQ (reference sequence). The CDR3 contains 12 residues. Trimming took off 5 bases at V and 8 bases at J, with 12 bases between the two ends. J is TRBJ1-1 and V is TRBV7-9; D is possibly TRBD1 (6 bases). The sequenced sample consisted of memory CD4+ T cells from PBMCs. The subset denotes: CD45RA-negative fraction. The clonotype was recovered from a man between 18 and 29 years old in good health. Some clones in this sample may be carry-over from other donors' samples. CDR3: CASSLGQKEAFF. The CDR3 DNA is TGTGCCAGCAGCCTCGGACAGAAAGAAGCTTTCTTT. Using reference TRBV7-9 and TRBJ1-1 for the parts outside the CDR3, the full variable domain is DTGVSQNPRHKITKRGQNVTFRCDPISEHNRLYWYRQTLGQGPEFLTYFQNEAQLEKSRLLSDRFSAERPKGSFSTLEIQRTEQGDSAMYLCASSLGQKEAFFGQGTRLTVV.